These T cell receptor beta chains were read from a single sample in a study of beta chain features in type 1 diabetes. The assay was immunoSEQ multiplex PCR, and TCRdb's table has in-frame clones only and misses some. Seen here are under 900,000 clones, under 20% observed once, and the top ten hold around 0.02%. The sample consisted of naive CD4+ T cells from blood. All receptors derive from a woman in her late teens or twenties in good health. CDR3s include the opening cysteine and the closing phenylalanine or tryptophan. Each record gives: D gene, V gene, J gene, clone size, CDR3 DNA, CDR3 protein. The D gene is left open where the match is weak. Size is omitted from some rows. Given values are once, few, many or a class for expanded clones.

>TRBD2|TRBV10-3|TRBJ2-1|few
TGTGCCATCAGCCCCTCCGGGAGGGAATACAATGAGCAGTTCTTC
CAISPSGREYNEQFF
>-|TRBV20-1|TRBJ2-1|-
TGCAGTGCCGTTGGTGGGAGCGAGCAGTTCTTC
CSAVGGSEQFF
>TRBD1|TRBV11-2|TRBJ2-5|-
TGTGCCAGCAGCTCTGACAGGGTGGAGACCCAGTACTTC
CASSSDRVETQYF
>-|TRBV7-9|TRBJ1-1|few
TGTGCCAGCAGCTTAGATGTGGGGGGCCGAGCTTTCTTT
CASSLDVGGRAFF
>-|TRBV15|TRBJ1-4|few
TGTGCCACCAGCAGAGACAACGTGCAGGGAAGTGAAAAACTGTTTTTT
CATSRDNVQGSEKLFF
>-|TRBV20-1|TRBJ2-7|-
TGCAGTTCGTATACACAGGAGGCTCAGTACTTC
CSSYTQEAQYF
>-|TRBV6-5|TRBJ2-5|few
TGTGCCAGCAGACCTGGAGCTATCGGCGAGACCCAGTACTTC
CASRPGAIGETQYF
>TRBD2|TRBV5-1|TRBJ2-7|few
TGCGCCAGCAGCCCGGGGACTAGCGGGAGGTCCTACGAGCAGTACTTC
CASSPGTSGRSYEQYF
>-|TRBV7-9|TRBJ2-6|-
TGTGCCAGCACCAGTCGACAGCAAAACTCTGGGGCCAACGTCCTGACTTTC
CASTSRQQNSGANVLTF
>TRBD2|TRBV5-4|TRBJ2-3|few
TGTGCCAGCAGCTTTTTTGCGGGAGGAGGGGGAGATACGCAGTATTTT
CASSFFAGGGGDTQYF
>-|TRBV7-6|TRBJ2-5|-
TGTGCCAGCAGCTTAGGGAGGATCTACACACCACAAGAGACCCAGTACTTC
CASSLGRIYTPQETQYF
>TRBD2|TRBV5-5|TRBJ2-7|few
TGTGCCAGCAGCACTGGGACTAGAACCTACGAGCAGTACTTC
CASSTGTRTYEQYF
>-|TRBV5-1|TRBJ2-2|few
TGCGCCAGCAGCTTGGTGGTAGACATCACCGGGGAGCTGTTTTTT
CASSLVVDITGELFF
>TRBD2|TRBV6-5|TRBJ2-3|-
TGTGCCAGCAGTTACGGGAGGGAAGATACGCAGTATTTT
CASSYGREDTQYF
>-|TRBV5-1|TRBJ1-1|-
TGCGCCAGCAGCTCGCTTAACCGGGGGCCCACTGAAGCTTTCTTT
CASSSLNRGPTEAFF
>-|TRBV2|TRBJ2-1|-
TGTGCCAGCAGTGTGATTAACGAGCAGTTCTTC
CASSVINEQFF
>-|TRBV6-1|TRBJ1-2|-
TGTGCCAGCAGTCATCCTTCTACCCCTGGGGATGGCTACACCTTC
CASSHPSTPGDGYTF
>-|TRBV11-1|TRBJ1-1|-
TGTGCCAGCAGCTTAACCCGTCGACAGAACACTGAAGCTTTCTTT
CASSLTRRQNTEAFF
>-|TRBV7-9|TRBJ2-3|-
TGTGCCAGCATGGGAGGATCGGAGTCAGATACGCAGTATTTT
CASMGGSESDTQYF
>-|TRBV19|TRBJ1-6|-
TGTGCCAGTAGTACGGACAGAGATTCACCCCTCCACTTT
CASSTDRDSPLHF
>-|TRBV15|TRBJ2-2|few
TGTGCCACCAGCAGAGGGCAGGGGACAGGGGAGCTGTTTTTT
CATSRGQGTGELFF
>-|TRBV28|TRBJ1-5|-
TGTGCCAGCAACCTCTGGGCGGCAGGGCATCAGCCCCAGCATTTT
CASNLWAAGHQPQHF
>TRBD1|TRBV10-3|TRBJ2-7|few
TGTGCCATCAGTGGGGGACAGGCACACTCCTACGAGCAGTACTTC
CAISGGQAHSYEQYF
>-|TRBV12-5|TRBJ2-1|-
TGTGCTAGTGGCCGACTACCCAAACCACAGGGAGATGAGCAGTTCTTC
CASGRLPKPQGDEQFF
>-|TRBV11-2|TRBJ1-1|-
TGTGCCAGCAGCCCTCTGGGGGGGCCGTCTTTCTTT
CASSPLGGPSFF
>-|TRBV20-1|TRBJ2-4|few
TGCAGTGTCTGGGGGTGGGACATTCAGTACTTC
CSVWGWDIQYF